This TCR beta chain was obtained from a study of shared clonotypes between healthy human individuals. Study donors comprised healthy, HIV-negative adults devoid of recent acute infection or vaccination. This clone has more than one count but fewer than ten. V shed 3 bases and J shed 4 bases, with 10 bases lying between them. The length of the CDR3 is 13 residues. Germline V gene data show CDR1 as SGHRS and CDR2 as YFSETQ. The data were produced by immunoSEQ multiplex PCR, yet TCRdb's version contains in-frame clones alone and is incomplete. The sample has about 1 million clones, about 75% seen once. The receptor was isolated from a young man in good health. The J gene is TRBJ1-2, the V gene TRBV5-1; D is possibly TRBD1 (6 bases). The source material was memory CD4+ T cells sorted from blood. Noted subset: CD45RA-negative fraction. CDR3 DNA sequence: TGCGCCAGCAGCTCTGGGGGGCCCTATGGCTACACCTTC. Protein sequence: CASSSGGPYGYTF.